Below are 2 T cell receptor beta chains sequenced from a single sample in a study of identical twins. Each CDR3 protein is one row after TCRdb ran MiXCR on the 5' RACE reads. The sample consists of roughly 750,000 distinct CDR3 sequences, around 21% of them appearing once. Separately, the same data were catalogued under a study of T cells expressing NK-cell markers.

The sample comprised PBMCs. All receptors derive from a woman between 18 and 29 years old in good health.

This sequence joins TRBV29-1 and TRBJ2-7; unclear D gene. The CDR3 contains 11 residues. V lost 7 bases, J lost 5 bases, and 12 bases lay in between. Germline-derived CDR1 and CDR2 are SQVTM and ANQGSEA. The CDR3 DNA sequence: TGCAGCGGGTCATCGGACCACGAGCAGTACTTC. It yields the protein CSGSSDHEQYF.

This clonotype was seen a few times. This chain joins TRBV12-3 or TRBV12-4 and TRBJ2-3; 10 bases are shared with TRBD2. The CDR3 sequence is 14 residues long. Unmatched junction bases numbered 3, after V lost 9 bases and J lost 0 bases. The CDR3 region is CARKLAGSTDTQYF. The CDR3 DNA reads TGTGCCAGGAAACTAGCGGGGAGCACAGATACGCAGTATTTT.